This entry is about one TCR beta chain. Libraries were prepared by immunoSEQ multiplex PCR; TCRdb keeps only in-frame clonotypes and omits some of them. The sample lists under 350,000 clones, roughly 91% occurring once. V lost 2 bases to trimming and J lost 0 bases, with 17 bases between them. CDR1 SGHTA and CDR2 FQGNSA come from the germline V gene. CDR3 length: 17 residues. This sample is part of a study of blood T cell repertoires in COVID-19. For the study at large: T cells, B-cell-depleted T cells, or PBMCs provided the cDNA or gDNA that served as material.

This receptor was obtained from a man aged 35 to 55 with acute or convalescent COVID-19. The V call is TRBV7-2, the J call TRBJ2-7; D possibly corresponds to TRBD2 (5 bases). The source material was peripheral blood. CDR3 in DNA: TGTGCCAGCAGCTTAATAGGAGGCCCCATGAGCTCCTACGAGCAGTACTTC. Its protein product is CASSLIGGPMSSYEQYF.